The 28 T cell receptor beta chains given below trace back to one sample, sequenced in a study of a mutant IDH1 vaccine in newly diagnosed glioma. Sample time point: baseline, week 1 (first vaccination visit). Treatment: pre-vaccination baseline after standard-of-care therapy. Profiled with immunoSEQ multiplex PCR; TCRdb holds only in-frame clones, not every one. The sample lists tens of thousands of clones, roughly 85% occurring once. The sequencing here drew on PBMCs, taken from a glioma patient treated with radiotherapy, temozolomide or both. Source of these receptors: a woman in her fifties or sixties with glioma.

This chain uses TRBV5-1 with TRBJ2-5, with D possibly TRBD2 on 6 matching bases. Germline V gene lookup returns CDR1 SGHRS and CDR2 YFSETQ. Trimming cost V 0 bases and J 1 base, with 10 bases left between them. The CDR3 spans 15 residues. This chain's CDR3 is CASSLGLASQETQYF. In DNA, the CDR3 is TGCGCCAGCAGCTTGGGCCTAGCGAGCCAAGAGACCCAGTACTTC.

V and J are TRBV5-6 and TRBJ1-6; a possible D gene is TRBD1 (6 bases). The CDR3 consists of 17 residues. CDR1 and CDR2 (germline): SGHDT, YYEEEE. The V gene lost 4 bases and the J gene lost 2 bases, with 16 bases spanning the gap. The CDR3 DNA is TGTGCCAGCAGCGCTTCACGAAGGGGGGCCTATAATTCACCCCTCCACTTT. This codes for CASSASRRGAYNSPLHF.

The CDR3: CASRIQGASTDTQYF. CDR3 in DNA: TGTGCCAGCAGGATACAGGGGGCTAGCACAGATACGCAGTATTTT. This sequence joins TRBV6-5 and TRBJ2-3; 9 positions agree with TRBD1. V shed 6 bases, J shed 0 bases, and the junction held 4 bases outside the gene matches. CDR3 length: 15 amino acids. Germline CDR1 reads MNHEY; CDR2 reads SVGAGI.

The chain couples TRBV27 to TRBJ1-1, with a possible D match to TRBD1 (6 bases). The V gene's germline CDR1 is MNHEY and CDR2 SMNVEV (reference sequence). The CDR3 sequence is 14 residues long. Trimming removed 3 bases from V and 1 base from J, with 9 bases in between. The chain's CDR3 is CASSFGQPNTEAFF. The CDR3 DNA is TGTGCCAGCAGTTTCGGACAGCCGAACACTGAAGCTTTCTTT.

This chain's CDR3 is CASTSVIGAEAFF. The CDR3 bases are TGCGCCAGCACCTCCGTGATTGGCGCTGAAGCTTTCTTT. The chain uses TRBV5-1 and TRBJ1-1; D is undetermined. This CDR3 contains 13 residues. Deletions cut 6 bases from V and 6 bases from J, with 15 bases between. CDR1 SGHRS and CDR2 YFSETQ come from the germline V gene.

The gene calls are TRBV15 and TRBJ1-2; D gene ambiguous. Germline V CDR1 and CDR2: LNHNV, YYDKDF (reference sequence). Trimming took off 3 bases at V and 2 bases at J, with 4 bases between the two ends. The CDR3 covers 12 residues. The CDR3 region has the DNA TGTGCCACCAGCAGGCGGAACTATGGCTACACCTTC. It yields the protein CATSRRNYGYTF.

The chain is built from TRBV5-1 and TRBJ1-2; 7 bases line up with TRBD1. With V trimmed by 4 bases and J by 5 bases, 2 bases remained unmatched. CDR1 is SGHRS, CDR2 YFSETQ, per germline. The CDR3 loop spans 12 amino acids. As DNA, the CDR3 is TGCGCCAGCAGCACGGGACAGTATGGCTACACCTTC. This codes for CASSTGQYGYTF.

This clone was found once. The CDR3 sequence is CASMSQGRWFYEQYF. CDR3 in DNA: TGTGCCAGCATGTCACAGGGGCGATGGTTCTACGAGCAGTACTTC. The gene calls are TRBV2 and TRBJ2-7; 7 bases fit TRBD1. Per the germline V gene, CDR1 is SNHLY and CDR2 is FYNNEI. The CDR3 runs to 15 residues. Trimming took 7 bases from V and 3 from J; bases not matched to a gene: 12.

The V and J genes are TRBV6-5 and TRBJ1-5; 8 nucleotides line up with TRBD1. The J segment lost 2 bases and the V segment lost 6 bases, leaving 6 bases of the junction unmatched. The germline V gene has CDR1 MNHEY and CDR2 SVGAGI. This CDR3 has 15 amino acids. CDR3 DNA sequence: TGTGCCAGCAGGTCAGGGGGCTACGGCAATCAGCCCCAGCATTTT. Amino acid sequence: CASRSGGYGNQPQHF.

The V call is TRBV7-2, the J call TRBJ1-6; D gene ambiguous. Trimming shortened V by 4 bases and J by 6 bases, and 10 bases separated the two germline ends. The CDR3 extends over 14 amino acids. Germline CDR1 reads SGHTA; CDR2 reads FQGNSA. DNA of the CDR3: TGTGCCAGCAGCTCAGGACGGGTTAATTCACCCCTCCACTTT. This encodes CASSSGRVNSPLHF.

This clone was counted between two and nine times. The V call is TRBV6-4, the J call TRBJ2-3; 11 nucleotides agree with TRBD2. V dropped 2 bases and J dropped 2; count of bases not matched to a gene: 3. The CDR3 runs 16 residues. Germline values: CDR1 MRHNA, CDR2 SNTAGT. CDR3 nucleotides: TGTGCCAGCAGTGACGGGACTAGCGGAGACACAGATACGCAGTATTTT. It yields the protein CASSDGTSGDTDTQYF.

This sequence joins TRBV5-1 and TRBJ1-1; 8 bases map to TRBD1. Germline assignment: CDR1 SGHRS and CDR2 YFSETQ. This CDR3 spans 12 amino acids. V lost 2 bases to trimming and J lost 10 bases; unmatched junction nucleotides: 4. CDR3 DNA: TGCGCCAGCAGCTTCACAGGGGGAAGAGCTTTCTTT. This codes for CASSFTGGRAFF.

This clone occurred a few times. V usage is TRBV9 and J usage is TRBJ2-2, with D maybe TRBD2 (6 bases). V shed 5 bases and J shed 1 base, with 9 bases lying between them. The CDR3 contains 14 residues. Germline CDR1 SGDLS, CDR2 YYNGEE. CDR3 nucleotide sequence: TGTGCCAGCAGGGAGGGGCAGAACACCGGGGAGCTGTTTTTT. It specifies CASREGQNTGELFF.

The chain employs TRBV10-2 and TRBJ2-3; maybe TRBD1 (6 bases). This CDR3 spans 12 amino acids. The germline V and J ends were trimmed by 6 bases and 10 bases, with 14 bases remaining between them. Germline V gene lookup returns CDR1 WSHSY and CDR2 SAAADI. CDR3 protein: CASRQQGSAQYF. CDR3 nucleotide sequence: TGCGCCAGCAGGCAACAGGGTAGTGCGCAGTATTTT.

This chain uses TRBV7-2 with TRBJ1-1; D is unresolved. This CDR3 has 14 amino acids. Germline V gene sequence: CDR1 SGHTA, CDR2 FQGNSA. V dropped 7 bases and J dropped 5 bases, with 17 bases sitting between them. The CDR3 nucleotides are TGTGCCAGCACCCTAGGGTCCCGCGGGACTGAAGCTTTCTTT. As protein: CASTLGSRGTEAFF. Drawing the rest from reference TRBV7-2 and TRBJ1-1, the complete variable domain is GAGVSQSPSNKVTEKGKDVELRCDPISGHTALYWYRQSLGQGLEFLIYFQGNSAPDKSGLPSDRFSAERTGGSVSTLTIQRTQQEDSAVYLCASTLGSRGTEAFFGQGTRLTVV.

DNA for the CDR3: TGTGCCAGCAGTTTCACAGGGGCTTCACCCCTCCACTTT. It yields the protein CASSFTGASPLHF. The chain is built from TRBV27 and TRBJ1-6, with 7 bases matching TRBD1. The V gene end was trimmed by 3 bases and the J gene end by 9 bases; junction bases not matched to a gene: 2. The CDR3 has 13 amino acids. Germline-derived CDR1 and CDR2 are MNHEY and SMNVEV (reference sequence).

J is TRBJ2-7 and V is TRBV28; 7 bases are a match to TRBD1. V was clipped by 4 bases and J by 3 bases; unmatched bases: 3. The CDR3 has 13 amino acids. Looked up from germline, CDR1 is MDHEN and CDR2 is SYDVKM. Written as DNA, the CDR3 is TGTGCCAGCAGTTCACAGGGGAGCTACGAGCAGTACTTC. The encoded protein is CASSSQGSYEQYF.

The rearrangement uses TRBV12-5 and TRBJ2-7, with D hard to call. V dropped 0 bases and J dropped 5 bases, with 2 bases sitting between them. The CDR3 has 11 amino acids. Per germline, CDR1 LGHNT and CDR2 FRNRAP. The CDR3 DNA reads TGTGCTAGTGGTTTGGTACACGAGCAGTACTTC. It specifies CASGLVHEQYF. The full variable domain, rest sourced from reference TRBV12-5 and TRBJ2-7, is DARVTQTPRHKVTEMGQEVTMRCQPILGHNTVFWYRQTMMQGLELLAYFRNRAPLDDSGMPKDRFSAEMPDATLATLKIQPSEPRDSAVYFCASGLVHEQYFGPGTRLTVT.

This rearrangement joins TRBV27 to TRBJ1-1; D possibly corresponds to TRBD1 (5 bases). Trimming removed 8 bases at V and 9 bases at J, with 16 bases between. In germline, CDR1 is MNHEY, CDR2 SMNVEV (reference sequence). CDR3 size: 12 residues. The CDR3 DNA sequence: TGTGCCAGCGGATTACCGGGACTAAAAGCTTTCTTT. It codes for CASGLPGLKAFF.

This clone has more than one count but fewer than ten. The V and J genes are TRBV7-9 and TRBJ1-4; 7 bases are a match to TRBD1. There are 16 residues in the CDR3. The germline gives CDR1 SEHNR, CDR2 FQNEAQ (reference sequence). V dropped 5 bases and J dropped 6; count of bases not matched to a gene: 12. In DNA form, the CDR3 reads TGTGCCAGCAGCCCAGCCCGGGACAGAATATATGAAAAACTGTTTTTT. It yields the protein CASSPARDRIYEKLFF.

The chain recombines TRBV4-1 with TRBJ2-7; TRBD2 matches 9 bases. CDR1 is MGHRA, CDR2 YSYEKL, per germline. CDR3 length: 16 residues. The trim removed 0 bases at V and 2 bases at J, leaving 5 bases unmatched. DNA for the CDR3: TGCGCCAGCAGCCAAGATCCGGGACTAGCTCCCTACGAGCAGTACTTC. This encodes CASSQDPGLAPYEQYF.

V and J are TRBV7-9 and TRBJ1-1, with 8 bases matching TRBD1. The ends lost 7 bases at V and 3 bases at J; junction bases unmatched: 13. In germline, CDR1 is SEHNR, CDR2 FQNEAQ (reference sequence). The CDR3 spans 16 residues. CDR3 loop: CASTRFVGQGDTEAFF. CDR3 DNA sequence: TGTGCCAGCACCCGTTTCGTCGGACAGGGAGACACTGAAGCTTTCTTT.

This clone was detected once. The CDR3 protein is CASSRFGNWQETQYF. In DNA, the CDR3 is TGTGCCAGCAGCCGATTCGGAAATTGGCAAGAGACCCAGTACTTC. The V gene is TRBV6-5, the J gene TRBJ2-5; D not certain. The CDR3 length is 15 residues. V dropped 6 bases and J dropped 2 bases, with 16 bases sitting between them. Germline V gene data show CDR1 as MNHEY and CDR2 as SVGAGI.

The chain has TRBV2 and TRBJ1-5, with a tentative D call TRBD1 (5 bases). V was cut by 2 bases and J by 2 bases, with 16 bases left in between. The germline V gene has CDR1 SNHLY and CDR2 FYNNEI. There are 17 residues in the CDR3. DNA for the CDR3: TGTGCCAGCAGTGAAATGACGCCCAGGGTTGGCAATCAGCCCCAGCATTTT. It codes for CASSEMTPRVGNQPQHF.

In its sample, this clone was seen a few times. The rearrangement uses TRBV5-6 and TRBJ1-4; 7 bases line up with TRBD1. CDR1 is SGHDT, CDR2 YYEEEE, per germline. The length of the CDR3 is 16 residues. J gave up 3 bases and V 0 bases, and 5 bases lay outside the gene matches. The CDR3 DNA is TGTGCCAGCAGCTTGGAGCCCGGGACAGCTAATGAAAAACTGTTTTTT. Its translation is CASSLEPGTANEKLFF.

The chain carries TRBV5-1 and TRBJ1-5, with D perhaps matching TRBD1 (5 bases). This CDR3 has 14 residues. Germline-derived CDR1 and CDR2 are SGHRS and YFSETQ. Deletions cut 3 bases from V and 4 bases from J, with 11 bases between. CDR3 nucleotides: TGCGCCAGCAGCTCCGGGACCCCGAATCAGCCCCAGCATTTT. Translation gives CASSSGTPNQPQHF.

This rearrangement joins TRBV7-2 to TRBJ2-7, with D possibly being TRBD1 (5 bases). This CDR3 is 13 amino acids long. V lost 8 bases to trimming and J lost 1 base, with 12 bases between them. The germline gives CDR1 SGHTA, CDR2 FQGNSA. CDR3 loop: CASGNRFSYEQYF. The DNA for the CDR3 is TGTGCCAGCGGCAACAGGTTTTCCTACGAGCAGTACTTC.

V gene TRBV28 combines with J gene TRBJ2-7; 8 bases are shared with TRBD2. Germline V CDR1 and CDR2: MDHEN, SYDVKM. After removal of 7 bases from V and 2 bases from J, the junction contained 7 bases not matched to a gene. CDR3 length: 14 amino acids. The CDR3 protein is CASTSGTRTYEQYF. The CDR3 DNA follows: TGTGCCAGCACCTCCGGGACTAGGACCTACGAGCAGTACTTC.